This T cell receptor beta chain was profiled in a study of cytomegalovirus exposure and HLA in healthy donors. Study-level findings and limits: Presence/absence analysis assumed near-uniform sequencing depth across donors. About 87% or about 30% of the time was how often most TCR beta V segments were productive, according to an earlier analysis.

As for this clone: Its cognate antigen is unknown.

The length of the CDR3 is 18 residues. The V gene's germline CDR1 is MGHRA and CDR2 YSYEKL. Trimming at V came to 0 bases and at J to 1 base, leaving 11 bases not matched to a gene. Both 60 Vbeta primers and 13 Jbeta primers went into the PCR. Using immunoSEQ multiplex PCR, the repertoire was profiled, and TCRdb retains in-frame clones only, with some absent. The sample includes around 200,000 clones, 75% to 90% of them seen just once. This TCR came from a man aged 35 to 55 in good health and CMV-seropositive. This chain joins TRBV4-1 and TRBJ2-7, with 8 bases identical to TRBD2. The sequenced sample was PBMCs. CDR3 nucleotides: TGCGCCAGCAGCCAAGATCGTCGGCTAGCGGGTGTATCCTACGAGCAGTACTTC. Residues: CASSQDRRLAGVSYEQYF.